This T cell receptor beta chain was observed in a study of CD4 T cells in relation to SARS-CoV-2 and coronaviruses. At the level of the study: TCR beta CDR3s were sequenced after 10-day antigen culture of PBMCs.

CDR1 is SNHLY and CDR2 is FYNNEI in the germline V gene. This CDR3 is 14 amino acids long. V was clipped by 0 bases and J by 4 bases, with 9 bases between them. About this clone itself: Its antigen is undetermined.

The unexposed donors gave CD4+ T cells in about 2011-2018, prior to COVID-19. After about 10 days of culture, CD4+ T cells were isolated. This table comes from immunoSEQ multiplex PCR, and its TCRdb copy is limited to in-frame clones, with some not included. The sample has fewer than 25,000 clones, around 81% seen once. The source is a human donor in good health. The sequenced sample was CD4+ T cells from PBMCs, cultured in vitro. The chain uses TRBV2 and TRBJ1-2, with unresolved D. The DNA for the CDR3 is TGTGCCAGCAGTGAAGCGAGGGCAGGCTATGGCTACACCTTC. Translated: CASSEARAGYGYTF.